This entry lists 19 T cell receptor beta chains sequenced from one sample in a study of blood T cell repertoires in COVID-19. Assay used: immunoSEQ multiplex PCR; TCRdb lists only in-frame clones, some missing. This sample has some 200,000 clones, with 85% to 90% found just once. The sequenced sample was peripheral blood. The source is an elderly woman in a cohort sampled during active or convalescent COVID-19.

This clone was observed a single time. J is TRBJ1-4 and V is TRBV7-2; 7 bases agree with TRBD1. CDR1 and CDR2 (germline): SGHTA, FQGNSA. This CDR3 comprises 15 residues. Trimming at V came to 5 bases and at J to 7 bases, leaving 10 bases not matched to a gene. The CDR3 DNA follows: TGTGCCAGCAGCCCACGACAGGGAGGAGGTGAAAAACTGTTTTTT. Its translation is CASSPRQGGGEKLFF. The full variable domain, its missing parts supplied by reference TRBV7-2 and TRBJ1-4, is GAGVSQSPSNKVTEKGKDVELRCDPISGHTALYWYRQSLGQGLEFLIYFQGNSAPDKSGLPSDRFSAERTGGSVSTLTIQRTQQEDSAVYLCASSPRQGGGEKLFFGSGTQLSVL.

This clone was seen only a few times. The CDR3: CASSYGQGRETQYF. DNA for the CDR3: TGTGCCAGCAGCTATGGACAGGGACGGGAGACCCAGTACTTC. This chain joins TRBV5-4 and TRBJ2-5; TRBD1 matches at 8 bases. V trimming: 3 bases; J trimming: 5 bases; junction bases outside the gene matches: 6. The CDR3 consists of 14 residues. The V gene's germline CDR1 is SGHNT and CDR2 YYREEE (reference sequence).

The CDR3 DNA reads TGTGCCAGCAGCGTAGAGGCCAGGGGTGATTCACCCCTCCACTTT. This sequence encodes CASSVEARGDSPLHF. The chain joins TRBV9 to TRBJ1-6; possibly TRBD1 for D (6 bases). The CDR3 sequence is 15 residues long. Trimming left V 0 bases short and J 8 bases short, with 12 bases between. Germline CDR1 reads SGDLS; CDR2 reads YYNGEE.

The gene calls are TRBV6-5 and TRBJ1-1; the D is unclear. Trimming cost V 5 bases and J 0 bases, with 10 bases left between them. Germline V gene data show CDR1 as MNHEY and CDR2 as SVGAGI. CDR3 size: 14 residues. The CDR3, as DNA: TGTGCCAGCAGTCTTAGATTCATGAACACTGAAGCTTTCTTT. It is translated as CASSLRFMNTEAFF.

The V gene is TRBV5-1, the J gene TRBJ1-5; 10 bases map to TRBD1. Germline values: CDR1 SGHRS, CDR2 YFSETQ. The trim removed 3 bases at V and 5 bases at J, leaving 2 bases unmatched. The CDR3 length is 14 residues. The CDR3: CASSYGQGDQPQHF. DNA for the CDR3: TGCGCCAGCAGCTATGGACAGGGGGATCAGCCCCAGCATTTT.

This chain joins TRBV18 and TRBJ2-7; the match to TRBD2 covers 7 bases. Germline assignment: CDR1 KGHSH and CDR2 LQKENI. This CDR3 has 13 residues. With V trimmed by 5 bases and J by 2 bases, 3 bases remained unmatched. Written as DNA, the CDR3 is TGTGCCAGCTCAGAAGCGGGAACCTACGAGCAGTACGTC. This gives the protein CASSEAGTYEQYV.

The gene calls are TRBV5-5 and TRBJ1-5; D is ambiguous. Trimming cost V 4 bases and J 6 bases, with 14 bases left between them. Germline CDR1 reads SGHKS; CDR2 reads YYEKEE (reference sequence). The length of the CDR3 is 14 residues. The CDR3 loop reads CASSPLEAGQPQHF. The CDR3 nucleotides are TGTGCCAGCAGCCCCCTGGAGGCGGGTCAGCCCCAGCATTTT.

The chain couples TRBV2 to TRBJ2-3; 7 bases fit TRBD1. CDR1 and CDR2 (germline): SNHLY, FYNNEI. V lost 8 bases, J lost 2 bases, and 4 bases stayed unmatched. This CDR3 has 13 residues. CDR3 nucleotide sequence: TGTGCCAGCGGGACAGTTTCCACAGATACGCAGTATTTT. Translated: CASGTVSTDTQYF. Full variable domain (rest looked up from reference TRBV2 and TRBJ2-3): EPEVTQTPSHQVTQMGQEVILRCVPISNHLYFYWYRQILGQKVEFLVSFYNNEISEKSEIFDDQFSVERPDGSNFTLKIRSTKLEDSAMYFCASGTVSTDTQYFGPGTRLTVL.

The V and J genes are TRBV6-2 or TRBV6-3 and TRBJ1-1, with D possibly TRBD1 on 5 matching bases. This CDR3 has 16 residues. Germline V gene lookup returns CDR1 MNHEY and CDR2 SVGEGT. Deletions cut 2 bases from V and 3 bases from J, with 16 bases between. This CDR3 reads CASSYPRGEVDTEAFF. The CDR3 DNA follows: TGTGCCAGCAGTTACCCCCGGGGGGAGGTGGACACTGAAGCTTTCTTT.

This rearrangement joins TRBV10-1 to TRBJ1-1; D is perhaps TRBD1 (6 bases). The CDR3 is made up of 14 amino acids. V was pared by 4 bases and J by 1 base, with 10 bases between. Germline V gene data show CDR1 as WNHNN and CDR2 as SYGVQD (reference sequence). The CDR3, as DNA: TGCGCCAGCAGTGCACAGGGTGGGAACACTGAAGCTTTCTTT. Encoded protein: CASSAQGGNTEAFF.

The chain recombines TRBV12-3 or TRBV12-4 with TRBJ1-6; 8 bases agree with TRBD1. The J segment lost 9 bases and the V segment lost 10 bases, leaving 8 bases of the junction unmatched. CDR3 length: 13 residues. The CDR3 coding sequence is TGTGCCAAATCCGGACAGGGTCCTTCACCCCTCCACTTT. Residues: CAKSGQGPSPLHF.

The chain's CDR3 is CASGKQYDTDTQYF. Here the CDR3 DNA reads TGTGCCAGCGGAAAACAGTACGACACAGATACGCAGTATTTT. V usage is TRBV27 and J usage is TRBJ2-3; D is unclear. The V and J ends lost 8 bases and 2 bases respectively, with 14 bases between them. The CDR3 spans 14 residues. Germline V gene data show CDR1 as MNHEY and CDR2 as SMNVEV (reference sequence).

The chain is built from TRBV7-2 and TRBJ2-3; TRBD2 matches at 8 bases. Trimming removed 5 bases from V and 5 bases from J; junction bases left unmatched: 9. The CDR3 has 15 amino acids. From germline, CDR1 is SGHTA and CDR2 FQGNSA. The CDR3 reads CASSPTRLAGDTQYF. CDR3 nucleotide sequence: TGTGCCAGCAGCCCCACCCGCCTAGCGGGAGATACGCAGTATTTT.

V gene TRBV19 combines with J gene TRBJ1-6; 7 positions agree with TRBD1. Germline V gene data show CDR1 as LNHDA and CDR2 as SQIVND (reference sequence). There are 15 residues in the CDR3. The V and J ends lost 7 bases and 1 base, in that order; junction bases with no gene match: 4. The CDR3 nucleotides read TGTGCCAGTACCCACAGGGGATCCTATAATTCACCCCTCCACTTT. As protein: CASTHRGSYNSPLHF.

The J gene is TRBJ2-3, the V gene TRBV7-2; TRBD2 matches at 9 bases. Germline CDR1 and CDR2: SGHTA and FQGNSA. After removal of 1 base from V and 4 bases from J, the junction contained 6 bases not matched to a gene. This CDR3 is built from 16 residues. CDR3 region: CASSLVAGGSADTQYF. In DNA form, the CDR3 reads TGTGCCAGCAGCTTAGTGGCGGGGGGGAGCGCAGATACGCAGTATTTT.

This chain joins TRBV9 and TRBJ1-6; no firm D call. This CDR3 has 15 residues. CDR1 is SGDLS, CDR2 YYNGEE, per germline. V lost 4 bases, J lost 7 bases, and 15 bases lay in between. In nucleotides, the CDR3 is TGTGCCAGCAGCACGCGAGGAAGAGACAATTCACCCCTCCACTTT. This gives the protein CASSTRGRDNSPLHF.

This chain uses TRBV5-1 with TRBJ1-4, with 7 bases lining up with TRBD1. The CDR3 is made up of 15 amino acids. V lost 1 base and J lost 3; bases outside the gene matches: 3. Germline loops: CDR1 SGHRS, CDR2 YFSETQ. The DNA for the CDR3 is TGCGCCAGCAGCTTGTACGGGACAGCTAATGAAAAACTGTTTTTT. As protein: CASSLYGTANEKLFF.

About this clone: In the same sample, other DNA sequences code for this CDR3. The chain combines TRBV7-2 with TRBJ2-1; the match to TRBD2 covers 8 bases. V lost 5 bases, J lost 2 bases, and 5 bases stayed unmatched. The CDR3 spans 15 residues. Germline lookup yields CDR1 SGHTA and CDR2 FQGNSA. CDR3 sequence reads: CASSPTSGAYNEQFF. Written as DNA, the CDR3 is TGTGCCAGCAGCCCCACTAGCGGCGCCTACAATGAGCAGTTCTTC.

V gene TRBV6-6 combines with J gene TRBJ2-1, with TRBD2 as a possible D gene (6 bases). Trimming took off 7 bases at V and 7 bases at J, with 11 bases between the two ends. The germline V gene has CDR1 MNHNY and CDR2 SVGAGI (reference sequence). This CDR3 contains 12 residues. The CDR3 sequence is CASTDGRNEQFF. The CDR3 DNA sequence: TGTGCCAGCACGGACGGGAGAAATGAGCAGTTCTTC.